This T cell receptor beta chain was captured in a study of blood T cells in healthy people across ages. General study points: When one million T cells were used, diversity estimates were thought to be underestimates.

Remarks on this clonotype: Antigen unknown.

Together with a sample-barcoded 5' primer, a J-beta primer mix was included in a second PCR lasting about 6 to 11 cycles. TCRdb reanalysed the 5' RACE reads using MiXCR and keeps one entry per CDR3 protein. The data show around 800,000 distinct CDR3 sequences, with 25% to 30% seen just once and approximately 2.9% held by the top ten. The same data also contributed to another study, on T cells of mothers and their children.

The TCR sequence derives from a boy between 10 and 17 years old in good health. The sample taken for sequencing was blood.

This chain's CDR3 is CASSYSNRGQETQYF. The CDR3 DNA reads as TGTGCCAGCAGTTACTCGAACCGGGGCCAAGAGACCCAGTACTTC. The chain recombines TRBV6-5 with TRBJ2-5; maybe TRBD2 (5 bases). V lost 0 bases to trimming and J lost 1 base, with 9 bases between them. Per germline, CDR1 MNHEY and CDR2 SVGAGI. The CDR3 loop spans 15 amino acids.